The rows below give T cell receptor beta chains drawn from one sample of a study of high-grade serous ovarian cancer treatment subgroups. Profiled with immunoSEQ multiplex PCR; TCRdb holds only in-frame clones, not every one. The sample holds about 6,600 clones, 70% to 80% seen once. The sequenced material came from tumor tissue. These receptors were obtained from a human donor with high-grade serous ovarian cancer. Each CDR3 is given without its conserved first and last residue.

>TRBJ2-5|TRBV19
ASSIVPGRTNQETQY
>TRBJ1-5|TRBV18
ASSPRAGQPQH
>TRBJ2-7|TRBV11-2
ASSLWIPHLYEQY
>TRBJ2-7|TRBV19
ASRPRTGLYEQY
>TRBJ2-5|TRBV15
ATSREGTGGAKTQY
>TRBJ2-3|TRBV21-1
ASSKRGASERGTQY
>TRBJ2-7|TRBV28
ASSGLVIYEQY
>TRBJ2-3|TRBV7-2
ASSLSGTSTDTQY
>TRBJ2-1|TRBV21-1
ASSKFPLRYHGRVLKF
>TRBJ2-5|TRBV5-1
ASRGTAISQY
>TRBJ1-1|TRBV29-1
SVEDSWMNTEAF
>TRBJ2-7|TRBV7-9
ASGDGSYEQY
>TRBJ2-1|TRBV7-2
ASSHTAEPYNEQF
>TRBJ1-2|TRBV5-6
ASSLDRENYGYT
>TRBJ2-7|TRBV4-3
ASSQDTSGDSYEQY
>TRBJ2-5|TRBV6-1
ASSGDIQETQY
>TRBJ1-2|TRBV28
ASSLSRPTGNYGYT
>-|TRBV27
ASSPLAGQTGYEQY
>TRBJ2-7|TRBV9
ASSVGSGQGYEQY
>TRBJ2-3|TRBV7-2
ASSLVAGGFPGDTQY
>TRBJ1-1|TRBV4-1
ASLGDRAMNTEAF
>TRBJ2-2|TRBV2
ASKGQTYTGELF
>TRBJ2-2|TRBV6-4
ASSDGTGGATGELF
>TRBJ2-7|TRBV5-5
ASSRSWTGDYEQY
>TRBJ1-4|TRBV5-1
ASSLGGTRNEKLF
>TRBJ2-7|TRBV28
ASGTGPREQY
>TRBJ2-7|TRBV11-2
ASSLSVGRTSGAYEQY
>TRBJ2-7|TRBV5-6
ASSHRGLSYEQY
>TRBJ2-1|TRBV4-3
ASSPQRNAYYWQF